The entry below describes one T cell receptor beta chain. This entry comes from a study of blood T cell repertoires in COVID-19. Study information: COVID-19 samples from acute and convalescent phases originated in the United States, Italy and Spain.

The data were produced by immunoSEQ multiplex PCR, yet TCRdb's version contains in-frame clones alone and is incomplete. The table has 160,000 or so clones, about 84% seen once; the top ten hold about 5.8%. Germline V gene lookup returns CDR1 GTSNPN and CDR2 SVGIG (reference sequence). CDR3 length: 15 residues. The ends lost 2 bases at V and 9 bases at J; junction bases unmatched: 7. The chain has TRBV30 and TRBJ1-6; 10 positions agree with TRBD1. The TCR was taken from a middle-aged woman with acute COVID-19. Sequencing was carried out using PBMCs or T cells enriched from blood (not recorded which). CDR3 in amino acids: CAWSSTGGLASPLHF. CDR3 sequence (DNA): TGTGCCTGGAGTTCGACAGGGGGCCTAGCTTCACCCCTCCACTTT.